The clone carrying this T cell receptor (beta chain) was observed at least ten times. What it binds is unknown. V was shortened by 6 bases and J by 1 base, with 13 bases between the two germline ends. Germline lookup yields CDR1 MNHEY and CDR2 SVGEGT. The CDR3 is made up of 14 amino acids. This sample was included in a study of early T cells in non-severe SARS-CoV-2 infection. Study overall: Chains were unpaired, as sequencing was done on bulk RNA from unsorted whole blood. Study-level points and caveats: Matching against VDJdb likely underestimated virus-specific expansions, favoring anti-spike CD8.

Individually, cDNA molecules had unique molecular identifiers attached to them. TCRdb called the 5' RACE reads again in MiXCR, with one record for every CDR3 protein. The repertoire holds 65,000 to 85,000 distinct CDR3 sequences, with 9% to 10% as singletons. The sequence derives from an adult who was a healthcare worker with PCR-confirmed SARS-CoV-2 infection or an uninfected control (not recorded which). The rearrangement joins TRBV6-2 or TRBV6-3 to TRBJ2-7; perhaps TRBD1 as D (5 bases). This specimen was whole blood, taken at baseline. The CDR3 DNA reads TGTGCCAGCAGCAAAATACAGGCTTCCTACGAGCAGTACTTC. Its translation: CASSKIQASYEQYF.